Here is one TCR beta chain with its context. The sample belongs to a study of T cell responses to AZD1222 COVID-19 vaccine. Profiling relied on immunoSEQ multiplex PCR, and the TCRdb table lists in-frame clones only, not all of them. The sample contains around 200,000 clones, approximately 95% of which appear only once. V shed 0 bases, J shed 2 bases, and the junction held 4 bases outside the gene matches. CDR1 and CDR2 from the germline V gene are KGHSH and LQKENI. The CDR3 spans 16 residues. The material was peripheral blood, obtained on day 0 of AZD1222 vaccination. The J gene is TRBJ1-3, the V gene TRBV18, with TRBD1 identical over 7 bases. This clonotype was obtained from an adult in good health. Written as DNA, the CDR3 is TGTGCCAGCTCACCACCGGGAGGGACAGCTGGAAACACCATATATTTT. This codes for CASSPPGGTAGNTIYF.